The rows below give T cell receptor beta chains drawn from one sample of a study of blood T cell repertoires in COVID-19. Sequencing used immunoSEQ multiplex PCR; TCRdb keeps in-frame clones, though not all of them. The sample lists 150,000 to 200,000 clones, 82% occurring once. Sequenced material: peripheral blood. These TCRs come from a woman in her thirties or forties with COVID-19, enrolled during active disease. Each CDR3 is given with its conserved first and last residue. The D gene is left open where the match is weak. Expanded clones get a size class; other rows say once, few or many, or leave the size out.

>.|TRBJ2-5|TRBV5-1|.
TGCGCCAGCAGCTTAAGCGGAGCAAACCAAGAGACCCAGTACTTC
CASSLSGANQETQYF
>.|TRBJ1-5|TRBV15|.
TGTGCCACCAGCACTGGGACGCCGGACAGTGTTTTTGTTGATTTT
CATSTGTPDSVFVDF
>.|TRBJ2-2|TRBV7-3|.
TGTGCCAGCAGCTTATCAACCGGGGAGCTGTTTTTT
CASSLSTGELFF
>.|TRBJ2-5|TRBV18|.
TGTGCCAGCTCTCTCGAAAACGAGAGGCAGACCCAGTACTTC
CASSLENERQTQYF
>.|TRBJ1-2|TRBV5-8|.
TGTGCCAGCAGCTTTGGGTTTGCGGGTCCCAACTATGGCTACACCTTC
CASSFGFAGPNYGYTF
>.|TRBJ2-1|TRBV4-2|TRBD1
TGTGCCAGCAGCTCCCTGGCAGGGGGCCTGTCCAATGAGCAGTTCTTC
CASSSLAGGLSNEQFF
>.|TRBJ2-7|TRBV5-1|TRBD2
TGCGCCAGCAGCTTGGGCGGAGCGGGAGTCGACGAGCAGTACTTC
CASSLGGAGVDEQYF
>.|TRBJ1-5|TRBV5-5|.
TGTGCCAGCAGCTTTGAGGTAACAAATCAGCCCCAGCATTTT
CASSFEVTNQPQHF
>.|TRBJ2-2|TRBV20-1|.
TGCAGTGCTAGTCCCGACTATCTAAACACCGGGGAGCTGTTTTTT
CSASPDYLNTGELFF
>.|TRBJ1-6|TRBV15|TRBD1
TGTGCCACCAGCTGGACCCAGGGGGCTGGGAATTCACCCCTCCACTTT
CATSWTQGAGNSPLHF
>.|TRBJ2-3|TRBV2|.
TGTGCCAGCAGTGAAAGCGTGGACTTAACAGATACGCAGTATTTT
CASSESVDLTDTQYF
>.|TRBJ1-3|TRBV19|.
TGTGCCAGTAGTATTGAAGGGGCTGGAAACACCATATATTTT
CASSIEGAGNTIYF
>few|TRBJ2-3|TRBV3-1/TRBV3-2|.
TGTGCCAGTTCTGGAGGGAGGGATACGCAGTATTTT
CASSGGRDTQYF
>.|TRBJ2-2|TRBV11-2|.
TGTGCCAGCAGCTTAGCGCGGACTACGGGCGGGGAGCTGTTTTTT
CASSLARTTGGELFF
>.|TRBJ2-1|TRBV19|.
TGTGCCACCCCAGTAGTCCGGGGGTACAATGAGCAGTTCTTC
CATPVVRGYNEQFF
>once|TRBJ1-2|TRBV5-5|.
TGTGCCAGCAGCTCCGGACTTTTGCGGGGCTATGGCTACACCTTC
CASSSGLLRGYGYTF
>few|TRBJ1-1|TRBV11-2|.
TGTGCCAGCAGCTTAGACAGGGTTGCTGAAGCTTTCTTT
CASSLDRVAEAFF
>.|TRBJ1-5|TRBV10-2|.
TGCGCCAGCAGTGAGTCCGGATCTACGGGGCAGCCCCAGCATTTT
CASSESGSTGQPQHF
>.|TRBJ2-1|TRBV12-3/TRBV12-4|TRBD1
TGTGCCAGCAGTTTCCAGACAGGGGATGAGCAGTTCTTC
CASSFQTGDEQFF
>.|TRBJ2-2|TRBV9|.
TGTGCCAGCAGCGTAGTCGGGAACACCGGGGAGCTGTTTTTT
CASSVVGNTGELFF
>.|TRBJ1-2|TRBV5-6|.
TGTGCCAGCACCGGGGGGCTTGCAGGGGACTATGGCTACACCTTC
CASTGGLAGDYGYTF
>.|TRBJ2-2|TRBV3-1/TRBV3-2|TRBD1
TGTGCCAGCAGCCGGGACAGGGGTAGTACCGGGGAGCTGTTTTTT
CASSRDRGSTGELFF
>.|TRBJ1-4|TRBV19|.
TGTGCCAGTAGTACGGGGGGGACTGAAAAACTGTTTTTT
CASSTGGTEKLFF
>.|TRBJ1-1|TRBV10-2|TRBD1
TGCGCCAGCAGTCCCCGGACAGGCGGTGACACTGAAGCTTTCTTT
CASSPRTGGDTEAFF
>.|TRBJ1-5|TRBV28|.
TGTGCCAGCAGTTTATGGCGGGCGGCGGGCCGCAATCAGCCCCAGCATTTT
CASSLWRAAGRNQPQHF
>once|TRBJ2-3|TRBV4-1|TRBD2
TGCGCCAGCAGCCAAGATATCCCGGGGACTACACAAAACACAGATACGCAGTATTTT
CASSQDIPGTTQNTDTQYF
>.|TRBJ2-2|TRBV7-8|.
TGTGCCAGCAGCTCCGACAGACTCGCGAGCACCGGGGAGCTGTTTTTT
CASSSDRLASTGELFF
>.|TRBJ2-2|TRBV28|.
TGTGCCACCTATTCATGGGGAGGGAACACCGGGGAGCTGTTTTTT
CATYSWGGNTGELFF